This paragraph covers one TCR beta chain sequence. Specified time point: pretreatment peripheral blood. Each patient's cancer was a locally advanced or metastatic urothelial carcinoma. This sample is part of a study of PD-L1 blockade in urothelial cancer. Study in general: Prior regimens of chemotherapy numbered 0 to 3 per patient.

Trimming pared 2 bases from V and 2 bases from J, leaving 12 bases between. The CDR3 has 16 amino acids. Germline CDR1 is MGHRA and CDR2 is YSYEKL. Generated by immunoSEQ multiplex PCR, the TCRdb table keeps only in-frame clones and is missing some. The table has tens of thousands of clones, around 82% seen once. The receptor's source is a man aged 55 to 70 with urothelial cancer. The chain couples TRBV4-1 to TRBJ1-4; D unclear. Material: PBMCs, obtained around atezolizumab (anti-PD-L1) treatment. The CDR3 protein is CASSQPELGTNEKLFF. CDR3 nucleotide sequence: TGCGCCAGCAGCCAACCCGAACTAGGTACTAATGAAAAACTGTTTTTT.